The 21 T cell receptor beta chains below were found in one sample sequenced in a study of blood T cells in healthy people across ages. Next came a second PCR, run for roughly 6 to 11 cycles, which used a sample-barcoded 5' primer along with a J-beta primer mix. From the 5' RACE reads, TCRdb called clonotypes with MiXCR, one entry per CDR3 protein. The sample comprises some 640,000 distinct CDR3 sequences, around 48% of which are singletons, and 25% to 35% rests with the top ten. Sequencing input: blood. Source of these receptors: a woman in her fifties or sixties in good health.

Concerning this clonotype: Since a much larger clone is just one base distant, this may be a read error. The V and J genes are TRBV12-3 or TRBV12-4 and TRBJ2-7; the D is unclear. The end of the DNA is better explained by TRBJ2-4, so the J call may be wrong. The CDR3 is 13 residues long. The CDR3 sequence: CVSSVDGSNIQYF. In DNA, the CDR3 is TGTGTCAGCAGTGTAGACGGATCGAACATTCAGTACTTC.

The rearrangement uses TRBV30 and TRBJ1-1, with 7 bases fitting TRBD1. This CDR3 region has 14 residues. V shed 2 bases and J 0 bases; nucleotides not matched to a gene: 3. Germline CDR1 GTSNPN, CDR2 SVGIG (reference sequence). The CDR3 DNA follows: TGTGCCTGGAGTATGGGACAGCTGAACACTGAAGCTTTCTTT. Translated: CAWSMGQLNTEAFF.

V gene TRBV7-3 combines with J gene TRBJ1-1, with 7 bases lining up with TRBD1. V was pared by 6 bases and J by 5 bases, with 6 bases of the junction left unmatched. From germline, CDR1 is SGHTA and CDR2 FQGTGA. The CDR3 contains 13 residues. As DNA, the CDR3 is TGTGCCAGCAGGAAGACAGGGTTAACTGAAGCTTTCTTT. This codes for CASRKTGLTEAFF.

This clonotype has only a few counts. The rearrangement links TRBV14 to TRBJ2-4; D is unresolved. Per germline, CDR1 SGHDN and CDR2 FVKESK. The CDR3 is 13 amino acids. The V end was cut by 0 bases, the J end by 10 bases, with 10 bases between. The CDR3 sequence: CASSQEGRPIQYF. DNA for the CDR3: TGTGCCAGCAGCCAAGAAGGACGGCCAATTCAGTACTTC.

This clonotype turned up a few times. The chain combines TRBV29-1 with TRBJ2-1; 8 nucleotides match TRBD1. The V segment lost 6 bases and the J segment 5 bases; nucleotides outside the gene matches: 6. The CDR3 loop spans 13 amino acids. The germline CDR1 and CDR2 sequences are SQVTM and ANQGSEA. The DNA for the CDR3 is TGCAGCGTCTTGTTACAGGGGGACAATGAGCAGTTCTTC. Translation gives CSVLLQGDNEQFF.

The rearrangement uses TRBV20-1 and TRBJ2-5; D remains ambiguous. This CDR3 region has 11 residues. Germline lookup yields CDR1 DFQATT and CDR2 SNEGSKA (reference sequence). V lost 6 bases to trimming and J lost 11 bases, with 16 bases between them. CDR3 nucleotide sequence: TGCAGTGCCAGCTTTACCAATGAGCAGTACTTC. Protein sequence: CSASFTNEQYF.

In regard to this clonotype: At one of its ends the junction is not consistent with the germline gene, which may arise from a read error. This CDR3 is CASSGTGFPYNEQYF. The CDR3 DNA follows: TGCGCCAGCAGCGGCACAGGGTTCCCCTACAATGAGCAGTACTTC. This sequence joins TRBV9 and TRBJ2-5; a possible D gene is TRBD1 (6 bases). This CDR3 is 15 amino acids long. Per the germline V gene, CDR1 is SGDLS and CDR2 is YYNGEE.

There are a few counts of this clonotype. This chain joins TRBV4-3 and TRBJ2-5, with 7 bases identical to TRBD1. Germline V lookup: CDR1 LGHNA, CDR2 YSLEER. There are 17 residues in the CDR3. V lost 0 bases, J lost 0 bases, and 7 bases stayed unmatched. The CDR3 region is CASSQDPGQKYQETQYF. CDR3 coding DNA: TGCGCCAGCAGCCAAGATCCGGGACAGAAATACCAAGAGACCCAGTACTTC.

This clonotype has a handful of counts. The chain carries TRBV10-3 and TRBJ2-3; D is perhaps TRBD1 or TRBD2 (6 bases each). CDR3 length: 15 amino acids. Germline V CDR1 and CDR2: ENHRY, SYGVKD. V was shortened by 8 bases and J by 6 bases, with 21 bases between the two germline ends. This CDR3 is CAIGGGSGSTDTQYF. For the CDR3, the DNA is TGTGCCATCGGAGGGGGGAGCGGTTCTACGGATACGCAGTATTTT.

The chain joins TRBV6-5 to TRBJ2-1; 8 bases are shared with TRBD2. In germline, CDR1 is MNHEY, CDR2 SVGAGI. The CDR3 is 14 amino acids. The V and J ends lost 5 bases and 7 bases, in that order; junction bases with no gene match: 7. CDR3 region: CASSPSGLGNEQFF. The CDR3 DNA reads as TGTGCCAGCAGTCCTAGCGGGTTGGGTAATGAGCAGTTCTTC.

This clonotype has a count of ten or more. The chain carries TRBV7-2 and TRBJ2-5, with 7 bases matching TRBD1. The ends lost 5 bases at V and 1 base at J; junction bases unmatched: 1. This CDR3 is 13 amino acids long. Germline assignment: CDR1 SGHTA and CDR2 FQGNSA. The chain's CDR3 is CASSGTVQETQYF. In DNA, the CDR3 is TGTGCCAGCAGCGGGACAGTCCAAGAGACCCAGTACTTC.

This chain links TRBV20-1 with TRBJ1-4; D gene unclear. The CDR3 sequence is 13 residues long. Trimming left V 3 bases short and J 5 bases short, with 10 bases between. The germline V gene encodes CDR1 DFQATT and CDR2 SNEGSKA (reference sequence). The CDR3 protein is CSARARINEKLFF. The CDR3 nucleotides read TGCAGTGCTAGGGCCAGGATAAATGAAAAACTGTTTTTT.

This chain uses TRBV20-1 with TRBJ2-7; the match to TRBD1 covers 7 bases. The CDR3 covers 13 residues. Germline CDR1 reads DFQATT; CDR2 reads SNEGSKA (reference sequence). Losses at the gene ends were 4 bases for V and 6 bases for J; bases not matched to a gene: 9. CDR3 DNA sequence: TGCAGTGCTATCGACAGGGCGGTGGGCGAGCAGTACTTC. Translating it yields CSAIDRAVGEQYF.

In this sample, this clonotype turned up a few times. The chain is built from TRBV4-3 and TRBJ2-1, with 16 bases fitting TRBD2. Trimming removed 4 bases from V and 7 bases from J; junction bases left unmatched: 19. The CDR3 sequence is 21 residues long. Germline-derived CDR1 and CDR2 are LGHNA and YSLEER. DNA of the CDR3: TGCGCCAGCAGCCGCAAAACGGGACTAGCGGGAGGGCCGCTACACTTAAATGAGCAGTTCTTC. As protein: CASSRKTGLAGGPLHLNEQFF.

This clonotype has a handful of counts. The chain uses TRBV29-1 and TRBJ2-3, with no clear D. Germline-derived CDR1 and CDR2 are SQVTM and ANQGSEA. V gave up 2 bases and J gave up 6 bases, with 15 bases separating them. This CDR3 comprises 14 residues. DNA of the CDR3: TGCAGCGTTGAAAGACGGGCCTTCGGGGATACGCAGTATTTT. Its protein is CSVERRAFGDTQYF.

The chain joins TRBV10-3 to TRBJ2-1; 10 bases are a match to TRBD2. This CDR3 contains 15 residues. V lost 3 bases and J lost 6; bases outside the gene matches: 5. Germline CDR1 is ENHRY and CDR2 is SYGVKD. As DNA, the CDR3 is TGTGCCATCAGTGATCGAGGACTAGCGGCCAATGAGCAGTTCTTC. This codes for CAISDRGLAANEQFF.

The chain links TRBV7-2 to TRBJ2-7; 7 positions agree with TRBD1. Germline CDR1 SGHTA, CDR2 FQGNSA. The CDR3 is made up of 15 amino acids. V dropped 10 bases and J dropped 2; count of bases not matched to a gene: 14. The CDR3 DNA reads as TGTGCCACACGGAGGATAGGGGGCGGAGCCTACGAGCAGTACTTC. Protein: CATRRIGGGAYEQYF.

In this sample, this clonotype turned up a few times. This chain joins TRBV14 and TRBJ2-7; the D gene is possibly TRBD1 (5 bases). CDR1 is SGHDN and CDR2 is FVKESK in the germline V gene. The CDR3 is 15 residues long. V was trimmed by 4 bases and J by 3 bases, leaving 16 bases between them. The CDR3 spells CASSPLGGHSYEQYF. CDR3 DNA: TGTGCCAGCAGCCCCCTCGGCGGACACAGCTACGAGCAGTACTTC.

The chain links TRBV7-2 to TRBJ1-5; D possibly corresponds to TRBD1 (5 bases). The V end lost 5 bases, the J end lost 7 bases, and 18 bases lay between the germline ends. The CDR3 loop spans 15 amino acids. Per germline, CDR1 SGHTA and CDR2 FQGNSA. The chain's CDR3 is CASSLLGGGEQPQHF. The CDR3 bases are TGTGCCAGCAGCCTCCTCGGGGGAGGAGAACAGCCCCAGCATTTT.

The V and J genes are TRBV25-1 and TRBJ2-3; D assignment may be TRBD1 or TRBD2 (5 bases each). Germline-derived CDR1 and CDR2 are MGHDK and SYGVNS. V was trimmed by 8 bases and J by 0 bases, leaving 9 bases between them. This CDR3 contains 13 residues. The CDR3 bases are TGTGCCAGCGGGGACGCTAGCACAGATACGCAGTATTTT. Translation: CASGDASTDTQYF.

This chain links TRBV9 with TRBJ2-5; no definite D call. Trimming stripped 0 bases from V and 3 bases from J, with 12 bases between. CDR1 and CDR2 from the germline V gene are SGDLS and YYNGEE. The CDR3 runs to 15 residues. The CDR3 sequence: CASSVAGQPKETQYF. DNA of the CDR3: TGTGCCAGCAGCGTAGCTGGGCAGCCGAAAGAGACCCAGTACTTC.